One and the same sample provided the 21 T cell receptor beta chains below, sequenced in a study of blood T cell repertoires in COVID-19. Some clones are missing from TCRdb's copy, which holds only in-frame ones; the method was immunoSEQ multiplex PCR. Among 250,000 to 300,000 clones listed, around 87% were seen once. The source material was peripheral blood. The receptors originated from a woman between 45 and 60 years old who had recovered from COVID-19.

The rearrangement links TRBV7-3 to TRBJ2-5; D may be TRBD2 (6 bases). From germline, CDR1 is SGHTA and CDR2 FQGTGA. The CDR3 is made up of 14 amino acids. Trimming removed 5 bases at V and 2 bases at J, with 12 bases between. Here the CDR3 reads CASSPIGGQETQYF. CDR3 DNA sequence: TGTGCCAGCAGCCCAATCGGAGGGCAAGAGACCCAGTACTTC.

This sequence joins TRBV6-5 and TRBJ2-1; TRBD2 is a possible D gene (6 bases). This CDR3 spans 16 amino acids. Germline CDR1 and CDR2: MNHEY and SVGAGI. V lost 3 bases and J 4 bases, leaving 16 bases between the germline ends. CDR3: CASSYLRGGRYNEQFF. The CDR3, as DNA: TGTGCCAGCAGTTATTTGCGGGGAGGAAGATACAATGAGCAGTTCTTC.

The V call is TRBV6-6, the J call TRBJ1-3; D may be TRBD1 (6 bases). Looked up from germline, CDR1 is MNHNY and CDR2 is SVGAGI (reference sequence). Trimming left V 8 bases short and J 2 bases short, with 13 bases between. The CDR3 has 14 residues. In DNA, the CDR3 is TGTGCCAGCTATCAGGGGTCTACTGGAAACACCATATATTTT. Its protein product is CASYQGSTGNTIYF.

The rearrangement joins TRBV5-6 to TRBJ1-2; tentatively, D is TRBD1 (6 bases). The CDR3 totals 13 residues. Germline V CDR1 and CDR2: SGHDT, YYEEEE. Trimming pared 0 bases from V and 8 bases from J, leaving 11 bases between. DNA of the CDR3: TGTGCCAGCAGCTTGGGCGGGGGCGGAGGCTACACCTTC. Its protein is CASSLGGGGGYTF.

The V and J genes are TRBV4-2 and TRBJ1-1; D ambiguous. V was cut by 1 base and J by 1 base, with 10 bases left in between. The CDR3 sequence is 15 residues long. Germline CDR1 and CDR2: LGHNA and YNFKEQ. The CDR3 spells CASSQVGRTNTEAFF. The CDR3 region has the DNA TGTGCCAGCAGCCAAGTTGGGAGGACGAACACTGAAGCTTTCTTT.

This sequence joins TRBV10-3 and TRBJ2-2; D may be TRBD1 (6 bases). Germline assignment: CDR1 ENHRY and CDR2 SYGVKD. The V gene lost 3 bases and the J gene lost 4 bases, with 18 bases spanning the gap. This CDR3 is 17 amino acids long. CDR3 loop: CAISDGVGQSGTGELFF. DNA for the CDR3: TGTGCCATCAGTGATGGGGTCGGACAGAGTGGCACCGGGGAGCTGTTTTTT.

The chain combines TRBV7-9 with TRBJ1-5; no firm D call. Per germline, CDR1 SEHNR and CDR2 FQNEAQ (reference sequence). Trimming stripped 3 bases from V and 6 bases from J, with 9 bases between. The CDR3 spans 13 residues. CDR3 in DNA: TGTGCCAGCAGCTTTAACAGTCCTCAGCCCCAGCATTTT. Amino acid sequence: CASSFNSPQPQHF.

Only a few counts were recorded for this clone. The gene calls are TRBV11-2 and TRBJ1-6; 7 positions match TRBD1. The CDR3 totals 17 residues. The junction had 12 bases not matched to a gene; V was cut back by 0 bases and J by 10 bases. Germline CDR1 and CDR2: SGHAT and FQNNGV. CDR3 loop: CASSLDPATGRRSPLHF. CDR3 sequence (DNA): TGTGCCAGCAGCTTAGATCCGGCGACAGGGAGGCGATCACCCCTCCACTTT.

V gene TRBV9 combines with J gene TRBJ1-3, with D unclear. CDR1 is SGDLS, CDR2 YYNGEE, per germline. Trimming took off 3 bases at V and 8 bases at J, with 9 bases between the two ends. This CDR3 contains 12 residues. CDR3 region: CASSAPAHTIYF. CDR3 coding DNA: TGTGCCAGCAGCGCCCCAGCGCACACCATATATTTT. Complete variable domain (other parts from reference TRBV9 and TRBJ1-3): DSGVTQTPKHLITATGQRVTLRCSPRSGDLSVYWYQQSLDQGLQFLIQYYNGEERAKGNILERFSAQQFPDLHSELNLSSLELGDSALYFCASSAPAHTIYFGEGSWLTVV.

This clone was counted a few times. The chain recombines TRBV3-1 (or the pseudogene TRBV3-2) with TRBJ1-1; a possible D gene is TRBD1 (5 bases). This CDR3 is built from 16 residues. Germline lookup yields CDR1 LGHDT and CDR2 YNNKEL (reference sequence). The germline V and J ends were trimmed by 4 bases and 4 bases, with 19 bases remaining between them. The CDR3 coding sequence is TGTGCCAGCAGCCCCCCCGGCGGGCGGAGGGGCACTGAAGCTTTCTTT. Encoded protein: CASSPPGGRRGTEAFF.

The V call is TRBV9, the J call TRBJ1-6, with D perhaps TRBD1 (5 bases). The CDR3 is made up of 17 amino acids. The germline V gene encodes CDR1 SGDLS and CDR2 YYNGEE. V lost 0 bases, J lost 14 bases, and 24 bases lay in between. CDR3 sequence (DNA): TGTGCCAGCAGCGTAGCAGCGAGGGACTCCGAGGGGTGGGCCCTCCACTTT. It translates to CASSVAARDSEGWALHF.

The J gene is TRBJ1-2, the V gene TRBV7-2, with TRBD1 matching over 8 bases. Trimming at V came to 4 bases and at J to 8 bases, leaving 9 bases not matched to a gene. Germline V CDR1 and CDR2: SGHTA, FQGNSA. The CDR3 consists of 14 residues. The CDR3 region is CASSSGQGGGGYTF. In nucleotides, the CDR3 is TGTGCCAGCAGCTCAGGACAGGGAGGTGGCGGCTACACCTTC.

The chain is built from TRBV4-3 and TRBJ2-3, with D possibly TRBD1 on 6 matching bases. Germline V gives CDR1 LGHNA, CDR2 YSLEER. Between the trimmed V and J ends, which lost 0 bases and 3 bases, there was a span of 16 bases. CDR3 length equals 17 residues. Written as DNA, the CDR3 is TGCGCCAGCAGCCAAGATATAACGACAGGTGAGACAGATACGCAGTATTTT. Translated, it gives CASSQDITTGETDTQYF.

The rearrangement uses TRBV28 and TRBJ1-1, with D hard to call. The CDR3 is 12 residues long. Trimming removed 3 bases at V and 8 bases at J, with 10 bases between. Germline V gene lookup returns CDR1 MDHEN and CDR2 SYDVKM. CDR3 protein: CASSFWRMEAFF. CDR3 nucleotides: TGTGCCAGCAGTTTCTGGAGGATGGAAGCTTTCTTT.

The chain links TRBV6-5 to TRBJ1-5; a possible D gene is TRBD1 (5 bases). The ends were cut back, 6 bases at V and 0 bases at J, with 12 bases in the middle. CDR3 size: 15 residues. Looked up from germline, CDR1 is MNHEY and CDR2 is SVGAGI. The CDR3 is CASSPTGYSNQPQHF. Here the CDR3 DNA reads TGTGCCAGCAGCCCCACAGGTTATAGCAATCAGCCCCAGCATTTT.

The V and J genes are TRBV3-1 (or the pseudogene TRBV3-2) and TRBJ2-1; TRBD2 agrees at 9 bases. The V gene end was trimmed by 1 base and the J gene end by 9 bases; junction bases not matched to a gene: 7. CDR1 LGHDT and CDR2 YNNKEL come from the germline V gene (reference sequence). The CDR3 extends over 15 amino acids. The CDR3 nucleotides are TGTGCCAGCAGCCAAGTCGCGGGAGGGTCTGGTGAGCAGTTCTTC. Translating gives CASSQVAGGSGEQFF.

The J gene is TRBJ2-7, the V gene TRBV6-6; D not resolved. Trimming removed 2 bases from V and 5 bases from J, with 7 bases in between. From germline, CDR1 is MNHNY and CDR2 SVGAGI (reference sequence). This CDR3 comprises 12 residues. CDR3 residues: CASSYVRDEQYF. In DNA form, the CDR3 reads TGTGCCAGCAGTTACGTGCGCGACGAGCAGTACTTC.

V usage is TRBV4-1 and J usage is TRBJ1-1, with D unclear. This CDR3 contains 14 residues. V was clipped by 4 bases and J by 0 bases, with 9 bases between them. Germline assignment: CDR1 MGHRA and CDR2 YSYEKL. The CDR3 bases are TGCGCCAGCAGCCCCCCCGTAATGAACACTGAAGCTTTCTTT. Encoded protein: CASSPPVMNTEAFF.

The rearrangement uses TRBV19 and TRBJ2-1, with 12 bases fitting TRBD1. With 3 bases clipped from V and 2 bases from J, the junction kept 2 bases outside the gene matches. The CDR3 spans 16 residues. CDR1 and CDR2 from the germline V gene are LNHDA and SQIVND (reference sequence). The CDR3 DNA is TGTGCCAGTAGTATTTGGGACAGGGGGCCCTACAATGAGCAGTTCTTC. Translating gives CASSIWDRGPYNEQFF.

The V call is TRBV5-1, the J call TRBJ1-2; 10 bases align to TRBD1. There are 16 residues in the CDR3. The V gene's germline CDR1 is SGHRS and CDR2 YFSETQ. V lost 4 bases to trimming and J lost 3 bases; unmatched junction nucleotides: 9. In DNA form, the CDR3 reads TGCGCCAGCAGCCAAAATCCCGGGACAGGGGACTATGGCTACACCTTC. It yields the protein CASSQNPGTGDYGYTF.

The chain combines TRBV28 with TRBJ2-1; weak D call: TRBD2 (6 bases). This CDR3 comprises 13 residues. Trimming took off 7 bases at V and 4 bases at J, with 11 bases between the two ends. Germline V gene sequence: CDR1 MDHEN, CDR2 SYDVKM. The CDR3 nucleotides are TGTGCCAGCACCCGTCGGGGGTACAATGAGCAGTTCTTC. Its translation is CASTRRGYNEQFF.